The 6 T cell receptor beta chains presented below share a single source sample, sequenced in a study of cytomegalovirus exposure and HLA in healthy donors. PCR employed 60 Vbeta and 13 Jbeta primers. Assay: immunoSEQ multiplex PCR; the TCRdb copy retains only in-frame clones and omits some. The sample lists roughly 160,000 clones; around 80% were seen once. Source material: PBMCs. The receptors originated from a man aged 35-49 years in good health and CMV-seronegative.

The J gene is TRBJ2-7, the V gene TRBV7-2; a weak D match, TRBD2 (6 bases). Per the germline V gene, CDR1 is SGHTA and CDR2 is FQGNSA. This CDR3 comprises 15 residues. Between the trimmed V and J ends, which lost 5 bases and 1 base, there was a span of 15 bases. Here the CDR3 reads CASSPSLGGSYEQYF. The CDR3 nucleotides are TGTGCCAGCAGCCCCTCCCTTGGAGGGTCCTACGAGCAGTACTTC. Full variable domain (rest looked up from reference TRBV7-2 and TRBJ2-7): GAGVSQSPSNKVTEKGKDVELRCDPISGHTALYWYRQSLGQGLEFLIYFQGNSAPDKSGLPSDRFSAERTGGSVSTLTIQRTQQEDSAVYLCASSPSLGGSYEQYFGPGTRLTVT.

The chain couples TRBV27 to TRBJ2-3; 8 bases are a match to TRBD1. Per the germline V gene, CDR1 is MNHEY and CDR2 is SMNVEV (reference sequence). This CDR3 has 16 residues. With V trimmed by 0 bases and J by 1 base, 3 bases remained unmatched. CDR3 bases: TGTGCCAGCAGTTTATCAGGACAGGGCGGCACAGATACGCAGTATTTT. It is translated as CASSLSGQGGTDTQYF.

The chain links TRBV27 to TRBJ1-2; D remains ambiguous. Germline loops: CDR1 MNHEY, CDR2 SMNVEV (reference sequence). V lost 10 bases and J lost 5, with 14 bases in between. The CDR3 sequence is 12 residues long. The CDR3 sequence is CATGPSAYGYTF. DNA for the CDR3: TGTGCCACTGGGCCATCCGCTTATGGCTACACCTTC.

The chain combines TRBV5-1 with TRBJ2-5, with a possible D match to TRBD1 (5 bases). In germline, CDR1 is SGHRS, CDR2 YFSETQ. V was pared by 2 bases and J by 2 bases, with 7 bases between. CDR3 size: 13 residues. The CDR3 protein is CASSFQGQETQYF. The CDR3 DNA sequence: TGCGCCAGCAGCTTTCAGGGTCAAGAGACCCAGTACTTC.

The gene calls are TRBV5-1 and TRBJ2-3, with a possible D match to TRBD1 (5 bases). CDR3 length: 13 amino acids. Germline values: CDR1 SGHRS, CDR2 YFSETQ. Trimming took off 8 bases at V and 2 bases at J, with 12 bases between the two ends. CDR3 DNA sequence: TGCGCCAGTGCCGTAGGGGCCACAGATACGCAGTATTTT. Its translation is CASAVGATDTQYF.

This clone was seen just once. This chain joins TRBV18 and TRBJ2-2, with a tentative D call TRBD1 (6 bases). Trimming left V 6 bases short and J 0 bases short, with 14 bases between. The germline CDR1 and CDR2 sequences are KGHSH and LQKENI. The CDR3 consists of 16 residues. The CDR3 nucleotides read TGTGCCAGCTCGCGCGACAGGAACGCGAACACCGGGGAGCTGTTTTTT. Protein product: CASSRDRNANTGELFF.